This paragraph reports one TCR beta chain. As handled by the study authors: By means of reference gene primer amplification, nucleated cell counts were estimated. Profiled with immunoSEQ multiplex PCR; TCRdb holds only in-frame clones, not every one. From that table come the V and J calls and clone size; the DNA was used to work out D and trimming. The sample lists approximately 52,000 clones, 80% to 85% seen once, with over 10% in the top ten. This entry belongs to a study of blood T cell repertoires in COVID-19. The overall study: Samples came from the United States, Italy and Spain, spanning acute and convalescent COVID-19. T cells, B-cell-depleted T cells, or PBMCs supplied cDNA or gDNA.

Germline CDR1 is SQVTM and CDR2 is ANQGSEA. CDR3 length: 14 residues. This sequence was found in a woman aged 80 or over with acute or convalescent COVID-19. This chain uses TRBV29-1 with TRBJ1-3, with 7 bases aligning to TRBD1. The sequenced sample consisted of peripheral blood. DNA of the CDR3: TGCAGTATCGAGGACAGGCACTCTGGAAACACCATATATTTT. It translates to CSIEDRHSGNTIYF.